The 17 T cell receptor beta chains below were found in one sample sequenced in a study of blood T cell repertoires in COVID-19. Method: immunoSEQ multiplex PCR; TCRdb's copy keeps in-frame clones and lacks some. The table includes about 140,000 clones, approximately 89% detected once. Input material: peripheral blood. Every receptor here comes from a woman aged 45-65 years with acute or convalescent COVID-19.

The CDR3 loop is CASRPLGGNTEAFF. CDR3 coding DNA: TGTGCCAGCAGGCCCCTGGGAGGGAACACTGAAGCTTTCTTT. The J gene is TRBJ1-1, the V gene TRBV11-2, with unresolved D. Trimming stripped 6 bases from V and 1 base from J, with 12 bases between. From germline, CDR1 is SGHAT and CDR2 FQNNGV. The CDR3 length is 14 residues.

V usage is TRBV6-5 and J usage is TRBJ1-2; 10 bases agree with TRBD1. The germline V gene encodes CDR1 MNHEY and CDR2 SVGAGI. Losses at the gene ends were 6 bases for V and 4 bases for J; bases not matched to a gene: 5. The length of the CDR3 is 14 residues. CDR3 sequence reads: CASRTGGAGYGYTF. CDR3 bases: TGTGCCAGCAGGACAGGGGGCGCGGGCTATGGCTACACCTTC.

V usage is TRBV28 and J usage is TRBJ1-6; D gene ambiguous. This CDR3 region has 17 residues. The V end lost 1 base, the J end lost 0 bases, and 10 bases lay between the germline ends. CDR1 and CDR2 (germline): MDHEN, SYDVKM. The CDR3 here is CASSLSASISYNSPLHF. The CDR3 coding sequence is TGTGCCAGCAGTTTATCTGCGTCTATCTCCTATAATTCACCCCTCCACTTT.

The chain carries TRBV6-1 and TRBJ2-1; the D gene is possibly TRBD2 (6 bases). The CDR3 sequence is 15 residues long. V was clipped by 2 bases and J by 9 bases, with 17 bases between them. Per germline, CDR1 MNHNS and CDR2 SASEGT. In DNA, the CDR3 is TGTGCCAGCAGTGAATTGGGGACTCGGCGGCCTGAGCAGTTCTTC. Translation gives CASSELGTRRPEQFF.

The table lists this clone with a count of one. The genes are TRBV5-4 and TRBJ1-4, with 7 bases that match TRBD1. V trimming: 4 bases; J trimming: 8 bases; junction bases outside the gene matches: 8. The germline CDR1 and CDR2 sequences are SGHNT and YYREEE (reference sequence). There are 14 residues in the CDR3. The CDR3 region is CASSATGTDEKLFF. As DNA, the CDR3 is TGTGCCAGCAGCGCAACCGGGACAGACGAAAAACTGTTTTTT.

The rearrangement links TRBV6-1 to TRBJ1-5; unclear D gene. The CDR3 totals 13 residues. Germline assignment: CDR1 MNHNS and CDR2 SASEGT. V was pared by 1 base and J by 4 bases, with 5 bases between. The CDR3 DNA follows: TGTGCCAGCAGTGAAGGAGTTAATCAGCCCCAGCATTTT. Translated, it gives CASSEGVNQPQHF.

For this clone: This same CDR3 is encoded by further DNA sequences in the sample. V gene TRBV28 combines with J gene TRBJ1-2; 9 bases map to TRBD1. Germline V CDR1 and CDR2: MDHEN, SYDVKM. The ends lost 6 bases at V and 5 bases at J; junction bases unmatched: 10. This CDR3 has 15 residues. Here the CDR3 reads CASSRRDRVDYGYTF. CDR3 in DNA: TGTGCCAGCAGCCGCCGGGACAGGGTTGATTATGGCTACACCTTC.

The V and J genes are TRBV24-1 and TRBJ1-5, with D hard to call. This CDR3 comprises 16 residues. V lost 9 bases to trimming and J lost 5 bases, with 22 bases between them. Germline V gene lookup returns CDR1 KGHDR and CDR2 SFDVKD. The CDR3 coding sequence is TGTGCCACCCACCACTTAGAGGGCCCTATGGATCAGCCCCAGCATTTT. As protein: CATHHLEGPMDQPQHF.

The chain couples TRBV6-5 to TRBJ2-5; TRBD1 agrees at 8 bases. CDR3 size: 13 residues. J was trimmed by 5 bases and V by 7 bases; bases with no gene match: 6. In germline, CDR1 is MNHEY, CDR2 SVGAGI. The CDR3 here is CASKGWTGETQYF. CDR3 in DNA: TGTGCCAGCAAGGGATGGACAGGGGAGACCCAGTACTTC.

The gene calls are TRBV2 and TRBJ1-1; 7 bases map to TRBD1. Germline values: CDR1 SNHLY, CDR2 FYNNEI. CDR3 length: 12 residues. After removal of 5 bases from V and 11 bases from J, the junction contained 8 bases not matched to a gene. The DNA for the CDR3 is TGTGCCAGCAGTCCTGACAGGGCAAGGGCTTTCTTT. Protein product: CASSPDRARAFF.

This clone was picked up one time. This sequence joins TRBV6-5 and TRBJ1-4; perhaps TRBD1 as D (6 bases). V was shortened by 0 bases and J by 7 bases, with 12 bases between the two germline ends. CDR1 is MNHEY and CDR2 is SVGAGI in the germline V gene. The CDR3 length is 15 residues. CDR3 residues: CASSYSWGLFEKLFF. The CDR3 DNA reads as TGTGCCAGCAGTTACTCCTGGGGGCTATTTGAAAAACTGTTTTTT.

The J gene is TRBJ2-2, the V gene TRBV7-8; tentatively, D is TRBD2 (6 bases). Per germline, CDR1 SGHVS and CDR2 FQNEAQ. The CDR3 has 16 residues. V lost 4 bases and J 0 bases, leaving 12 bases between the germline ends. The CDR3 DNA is TGTGCCAGCAGCTCTCAACTAGCAGCGAACACCGGGGAGCTGTTTTTT. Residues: CASSSQLAANTGELFF.

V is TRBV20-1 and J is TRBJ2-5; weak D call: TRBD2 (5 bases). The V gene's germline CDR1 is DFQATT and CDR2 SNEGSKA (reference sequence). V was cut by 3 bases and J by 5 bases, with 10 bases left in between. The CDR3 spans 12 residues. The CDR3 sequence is CSASDGVETQYF. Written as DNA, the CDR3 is TGCAGTGCTAGTGACGGGGTCGAGACCCAGTACTTC.

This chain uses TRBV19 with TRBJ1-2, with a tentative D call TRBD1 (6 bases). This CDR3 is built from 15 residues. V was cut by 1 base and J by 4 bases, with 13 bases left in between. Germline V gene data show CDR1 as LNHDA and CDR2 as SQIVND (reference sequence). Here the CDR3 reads CASSIVASRGYGYTF. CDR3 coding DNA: TGTGCCAGTAGTATAGTGGCTTCCAGGGGCTATGGCTACACCTTC.

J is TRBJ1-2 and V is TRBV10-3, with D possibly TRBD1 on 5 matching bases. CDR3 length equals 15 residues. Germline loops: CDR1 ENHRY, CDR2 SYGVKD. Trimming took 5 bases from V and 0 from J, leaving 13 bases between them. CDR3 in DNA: TGTGCCATCAGTCAGGCCGCGGGGGCTAACTATGGCTACACCTTC. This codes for CAISQAAGANYGYTF.

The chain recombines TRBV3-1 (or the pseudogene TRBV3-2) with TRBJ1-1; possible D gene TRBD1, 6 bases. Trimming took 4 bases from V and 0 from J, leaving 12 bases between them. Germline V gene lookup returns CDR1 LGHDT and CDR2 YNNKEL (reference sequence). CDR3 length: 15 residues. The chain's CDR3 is CASSLPGQLNTEAFF. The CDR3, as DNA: TGTGCCAGCAGCCTCCCGGGACAACTGAACACTGAAGCTTTCTTT.

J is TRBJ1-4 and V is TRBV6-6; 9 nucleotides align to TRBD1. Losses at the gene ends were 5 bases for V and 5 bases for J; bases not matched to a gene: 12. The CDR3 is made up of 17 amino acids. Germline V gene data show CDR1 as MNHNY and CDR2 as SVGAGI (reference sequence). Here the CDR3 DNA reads TGTGCCAGCAGTCCCCTTCCCGGGACAGGGAGGAATGAAAAACTGTTTTTT. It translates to CASSPLPGTGRNEKLFF.